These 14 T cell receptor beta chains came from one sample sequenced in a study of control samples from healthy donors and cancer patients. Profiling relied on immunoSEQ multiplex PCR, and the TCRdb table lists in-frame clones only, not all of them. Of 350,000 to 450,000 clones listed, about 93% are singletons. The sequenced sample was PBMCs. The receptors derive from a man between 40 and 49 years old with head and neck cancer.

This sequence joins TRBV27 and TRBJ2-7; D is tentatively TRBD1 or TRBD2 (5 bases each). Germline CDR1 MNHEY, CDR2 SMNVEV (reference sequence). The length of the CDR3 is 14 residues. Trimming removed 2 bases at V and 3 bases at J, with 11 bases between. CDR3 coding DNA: TGTGCCAGCAGTTTAGAGCGGACATACTACGAGCAGTACTTC. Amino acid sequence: CASSLERTYYEQYF.

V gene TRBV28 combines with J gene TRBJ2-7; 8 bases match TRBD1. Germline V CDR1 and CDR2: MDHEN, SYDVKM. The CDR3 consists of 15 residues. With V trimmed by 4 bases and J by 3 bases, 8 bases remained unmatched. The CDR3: CASSSPSGGRYEQYF. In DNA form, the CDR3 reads TGTGCCAGCAGTTCCCCCTCAGGGGGCCGCTACGAGCAGTACTTC.

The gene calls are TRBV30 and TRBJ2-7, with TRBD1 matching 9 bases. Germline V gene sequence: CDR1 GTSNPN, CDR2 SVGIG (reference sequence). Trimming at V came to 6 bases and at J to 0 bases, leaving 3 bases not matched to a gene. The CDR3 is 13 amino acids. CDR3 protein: CACPGQGSYEQYF. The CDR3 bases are TGTGCCTGCCCGGGACAGGGCTCCTACGAGCAGTACTTC.

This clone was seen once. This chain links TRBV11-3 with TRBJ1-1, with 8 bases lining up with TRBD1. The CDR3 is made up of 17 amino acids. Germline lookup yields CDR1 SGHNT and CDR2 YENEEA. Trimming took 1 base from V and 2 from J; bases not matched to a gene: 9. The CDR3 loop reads CASSLGAGQGPNTEAFF. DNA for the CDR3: TGTGCCAGCAGCTTAGGGGCCGGACAGGGCCCCAACACTGAAGCTTTCTTT. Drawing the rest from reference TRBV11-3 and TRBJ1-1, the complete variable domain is EAGVVQSPRYKIIEKKQPVAFWCNPISGHNTLYWYLQNLGQGPELLIRYENEEAVDDSQLPKDRFSAERLKGVDSTLKIQPAELGDSAVYLCASSLGAGQGPNTEAFFGQGTRLTVV.

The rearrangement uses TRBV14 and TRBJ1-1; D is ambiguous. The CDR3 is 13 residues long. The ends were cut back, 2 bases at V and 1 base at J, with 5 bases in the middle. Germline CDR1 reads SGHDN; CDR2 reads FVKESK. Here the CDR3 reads CASSQFGNTEAFF. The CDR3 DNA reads TGTGCCAGCAGCCAATTTGGGAACACTGAAGCTTTCTTT.

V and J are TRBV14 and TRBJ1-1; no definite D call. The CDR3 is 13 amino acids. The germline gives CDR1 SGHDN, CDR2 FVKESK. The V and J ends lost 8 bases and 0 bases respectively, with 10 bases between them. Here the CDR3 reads CASSQRLNTEAFF. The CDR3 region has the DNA TGTGCCAGCTCCCAACGATTGAACACTGAAGCTTTCTTT.

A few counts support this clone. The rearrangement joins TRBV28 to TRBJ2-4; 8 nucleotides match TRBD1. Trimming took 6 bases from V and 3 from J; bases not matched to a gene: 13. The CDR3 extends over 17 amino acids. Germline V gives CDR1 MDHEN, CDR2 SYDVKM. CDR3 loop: CASSYEWTGKDKNIQYF. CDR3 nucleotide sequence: TGTGCCAGCAGCTATGAATGGACAGGGAAGGACAAAAACATTCAGTACTTC.

Written as DNA, the CDR3 is TGCGCCAGCAGTGAGTCAATATCTAGCGGGGACTACGAGCAGTACTTC. This sequence encodes CASSESISSGDYEQYF. This sequence joins TRBV10-2 and TRBJ2-7, with TRBD2 identical over 9 bases. The CDR3 is 16 amino acids. CDR1 WSHSY and CDR2 SAAADI come from the germline V gene. Trimming at V came to 0 bases and at J to 3 bases, leaving 6 bases not matched to a gene.

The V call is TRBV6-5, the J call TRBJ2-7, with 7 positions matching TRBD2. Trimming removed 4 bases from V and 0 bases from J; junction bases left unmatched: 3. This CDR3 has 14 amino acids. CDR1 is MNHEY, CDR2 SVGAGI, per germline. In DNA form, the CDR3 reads TGTGCCAGCAGTTGGGAGGGAAGCTCCTACGAGCAGTACTTC. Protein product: CASSWEGSSYEQYF.

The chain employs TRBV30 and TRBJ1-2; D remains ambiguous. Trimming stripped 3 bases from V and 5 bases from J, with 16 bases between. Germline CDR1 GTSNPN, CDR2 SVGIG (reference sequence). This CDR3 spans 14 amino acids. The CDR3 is CAWRAERVWYGYTF. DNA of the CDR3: TGTGCCTGGAGAGCAGAGAGGGTTTGGTATGGCTACACCTTC.

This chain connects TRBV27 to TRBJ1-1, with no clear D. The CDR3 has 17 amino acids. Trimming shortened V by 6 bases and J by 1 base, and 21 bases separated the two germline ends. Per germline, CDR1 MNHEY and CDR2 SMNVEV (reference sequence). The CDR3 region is CASSRSPWMSWNTEAFF. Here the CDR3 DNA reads TGTGCCAGCAGCCGTAGCCCATGGATGTCTTGGAACACTGAAGCTTTCTTT.

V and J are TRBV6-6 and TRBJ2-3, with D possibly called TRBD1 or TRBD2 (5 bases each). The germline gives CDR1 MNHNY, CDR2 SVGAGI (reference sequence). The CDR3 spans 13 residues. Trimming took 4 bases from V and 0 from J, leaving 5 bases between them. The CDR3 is CASSWDSTDTQYF. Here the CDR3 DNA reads TGTGCCAGCAGTTGGGACAGCACAGATACGCAGTATTTT.

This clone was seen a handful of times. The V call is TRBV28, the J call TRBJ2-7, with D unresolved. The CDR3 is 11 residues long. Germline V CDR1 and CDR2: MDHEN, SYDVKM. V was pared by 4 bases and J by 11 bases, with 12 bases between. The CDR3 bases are TGTGCCAGCAGTTCCACAAGGCGAGAGTACTTC. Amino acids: CASSSTRREYF.

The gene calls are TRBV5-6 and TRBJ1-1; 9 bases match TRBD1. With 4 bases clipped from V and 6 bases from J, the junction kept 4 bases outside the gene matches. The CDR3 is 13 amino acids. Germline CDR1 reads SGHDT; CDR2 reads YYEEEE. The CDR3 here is CASSPGTGPEAFF. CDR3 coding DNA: TGTGCCAGCAGCCCTGGGACAGGGCCTGAAGCTTTCTTT.